The 12 T cell receptor beta chains below come from one sample, sequenced in a study of blood T cell repertoires in COVID-19. Sequencing was performed with immunoSEQ multiplex PCR; in TCRdb, only in-frame clones are kept and a portion is missing. The sample includes roughly 180,000 clones, 70% to 80% of them seen just once. The sequencing sample was made of peripheral blood. These receptors originate from a woman between 50 and 59 years old with active or convalescent COVID-19.

V and J are TRBV12-5 and TRBJ2-3; no definite D call. The ends were cut back, 2 bases at V and 6 bases at J, with 3 bases in the middle. The germline V gene encodes CDR1 LGHNT and CDR2 FRNRAP. CDR3 length: 11 amino acids. The CDR3 here is CASGLYDTQYF. The CDR3 nucleotides are TGTGCTAGTGGTTTGTATGATACGCAGTATTTT.

This clone occurred a few times. The chain joins TRBV4-2 to TRBJ2-1; TRBD2 agrees at 13 bases. Germline assignment: CDR1 LGHNA and CDR2 YNFKEQ. Trimming at V came to 6 bases and at J to 5 bases, leaving 10 bases not matched to a gene. The CDR3 runs to 17 residues. CDR3: CASSLTSGGEIDNEQFF. The CDR3 coding sequence is TGTGCCAGCAGTCTCACTAGCGGGGGGGAAATAGACAATGAGCAGTTCTTC.

V is TRBV29-1 and J is TRBJ1-2; TRBD1 might be the D (6 bases). This CDR3 has 13 amino acids. V was cut by 4 bases and J by 3 bases, with 12 bases left in between. The V gene's germline CDR1 is SQVTM and CDR2 ANQGSEA. CDR3 sequence reads: CSVGWGQDYGYTF. Written as DNA, the CDR3 is TGCAGCGTTGGGTGGGGGCAGGACTATGGCTACACCTTC.

The CDR3 sequence: CASSPLRETQYF. The CDR3 DNA follows: TGTGCCAGCAGTCCCCTCCGGGAGACCCAGTACTTC. The chain carries TRBV27 and TRBJ2-5; D remains unclear. The CDR3 covers 12 residues. Trimming removed 5 bases from V and 5 bases from J, with 9 bases in between. Germline V CDR1 and CDR2: MNHEY, SMNVEV (reference sequence).

The chain joins TRBV5-8 to TRBJ1-5; perhaps TRBD1 as D (6 bases). The CDR3 has 15 amino acids. Trimming pared 0 bases from V and 5 bases from J, leaving 12 bases between. Germline V lookup: CDR1 SGHTS, CDR2 YDEGEE. The CDR3 DNA reads as TGTGCCAGCAGCTTGGTGCGTGGGGGCGATCAGCCCCAGCATTTT. It specifies CASSLVRGGDQPQHF.

V gene TRBV5-4 combines with J gene TRBJ1-2; D is ambiguous. This CDR3 is 15 amino acids long. Germline CDR1 reads SGHNT; CDR2 reads YYREEE (reference sequence). The V end was cut by 4 bases, the J end by 0 bases, with 13 bases between. The CDR3 DNA sequence: TGTGCCAGCAGCCCACCCGGTTCGACTAACTATGGCTACACCTTC. Translating it yields CASSPPGSTNYGYTF.

V and J are TRBV5-4 and TRBJ2-7, with 8 nucleotides matching TRBD1. Unmatched junction bases numbered 9, after V lost 0 bases and J lost 7 bases. The germline gives CDR1 SGHNT, CDR2 YYREEE (reference sequence). The length of the CDR3 is 15 residues. In DNA, the CDR3 is TGTGCCAGCAGCTTGGCCGCGGCAGGGGGCTATGAGCAGTACTTC. Its protein is CASSLAAAGGYEQYF.

V gene TRBV7-8 combines with J gene TRBJ1-2; D is uncertain. The length of the CDR3 is 17 residues. V lost 1 base, J lost 0 bases, and 15 bases lay in between. Germline-derived CDR1 and CDR2 are SGHVS and FQNEAQ. CDR3 loop: CASSLDLFGGANYGYTF. CDR3 sequence (DNA): TGTGCCAGCAGCTTAGACCTTTTCGGAGGTGCTAACTATGGCTACACCTTC.

The chain links TRBV6-5 to TRBJ1-1; D is unresolved. The ends were cut back, 5 bases at V and 1 base at J, with 8 bases in the middle. The germline V gene has CDR1 MNHEY and CDR2 SVGAGI. The CDR3 runs 13 residues. CDR3 DNA sequence: TGTGCCAGCAGTCAAACACAGAACACTGAAGCTTTCTTT. The encoded protein is CASSQTQNTEAFF.

V usage is TRBV7-6 and J usage is TRBJ2-3, with 8 bases aligning to TRBD1. The CDR3 length is 13 residues. Germline CDR1 is SGHVS and CDR2 is FNYEAQ. V gave up 9 bases and J gave up 0 bases; unmatched junction bases: 2. The CDR3 loop is CASGQGSTDTQYF. In DNA, the CDR3 is TGTGCCAGTGGACAGGGTAGCACAGATACGCAGTATTTT. The whole variable domain, filled in from reference TRBV7-6 and TRBJ2-3, reads GAGVSQSPRYKVTKRGQDVALRCDPISGHVSLYWYRQALGQGPEFLTYFNYEAQQDKSGLPNDRFSAERPEGSISTLTIQRTEQRDSAMYRCASGQGSTDTQYFGPGTRLTVL.

The chain uses TRBV5-1 and TRBJ1-1; TRBD1 aligns across 7 bases. The length of the CDR3 is 14 residues. From germline, CDR1 is SGHRS and CDR2 YFSETQ. V shed 3 bases and J 11 bases; nucleotides not matched to a gene: 13. The CDR3, as DNA: TGCGCCAGCAGCTCGCGGACAGGCCCAAGGGGGGCTTTCTTT. Its protein product is CASSSRTGPRGAFF.

J is TRBJ1-2 and V is TRBV30; TRBD1 might be the D (5 bases). The CDR3 sequence is 15 residues long. CDR1 is GTSNPN and CDR2 is SVGIG in the germline V gene (reference sequence). The ends were cut back, 4 bases at V and 8 bases at J, with 23 bases in the middle. CDR3 coding DNA: TGTGCCTGGATCCGGGGGGGTTCCCCTCACAGGGGCTACACCTTC. This codes for CAWIRGGSPHRGYTF.